This T cell receptor beta chain was sequenced in a study of regulatory T cells in long-lasting Graves disease. Study at large: Persistent cases took antithyroid drugs over 5 years and stayed TSH receptor antibody positive.

This clonotype has more than one count but fewer than ten. The target antigen is unknown. Arm-PCR with iRepertoire HTBI primers amplified the CDR3 regions for these TCR beta libraries. MiXCR, applied by TCRdb to the multiplex PCR reads, yields one record per CDR3 protein. The profile shows some 370,000 distinct CDR3 sequences, roughly 24% of them singletons. This CDR3 contains 12 residues. Germline V CDR1 and CDR2: LGHDT, YNNKEL (reference sequence). Trimming shortened V by 1 base and J by 7 bases, and 8 bases separated the two germline ends. Study results and limitations: Segments TRBV28, TRBJ1-2 and TRBJ2-5 showed preferential usage in persistent disease.

Time point here: persistent/refractory GD, antithyroid drugs over 5 years with positive TRAb. The authors made the TCR library using RNA they extracted from PBMCs. Sequencing used peripheral blood mononuclear cells (PBMCs), obtained when the disease was refractory, from a patient treated with antithyroid drugs. This receptor was taken from a woman aged 40 to 50 with Graves disease. The V call is TRBV3-1, the J call TRBJ2-7; D unclear. The CDR3 region is CASSQVEGEQYF. The CDR3 bases are TGTGCCAGCAGCCAAGTTGAAGGGGAGCAGTACTTC.